The rows below give T cell receptor beta chains drawn from one sample of a study of cytomegalovirus exposure and HLA in healthy donors. Data came from immunoSEQ multiplex PCR; TCRdb stores just in-frame clones and leaves some out. Of roughly 100,000 clones listed, around 73% are singletons. What was sequenced was PBMCs. The receptor source for this set is a man aged 30 to 45 in good health and CMV-seronegative. CDR3s include the opening cysteine and the closing phenylalanine or tryptophan. Fields, in order: CDR3 protein, CDR3 DNA, clone size, J gene, D gene, V gene. A D gene is named only where the DNA matches it firmly. Only part of the rows carry a size: once, few, many, or a class if the clone is expanded.

CDR3: CASTGGAGIQETQYF
DNA: TGTGCCAGTACGGGGGGGGCTGGGATACAAGAGACCCAGTACTTC
size: .
J: TRBJ2-5
D: TRBD2
V: TRBV19

CDR3: CASSHLAGGPYEQYF
DNA: TGCGCCAGCAGCCACCTAGCGGGAGGACCCTACGAGCAGTACTTC
size: .
J: TRBJ2-7
D: TRBD2
V: TRBV4-3

CDR3: CASSASSVSLTSSSTDTQYF
DNA: TGTGCCAGCAGCGCCTCATCGGTCAGCCTAACTAGCTCTAGCACAGATACGCAGTATTTT
size: .
J: TRBJ2-3
D: .
V: TRBV9

CDR3: CASSYSAGQLLVLAFF
DNA: TGTGCCAGCAGTTACTCCGCCGGACAGCTATTAGTGTTGGCTTTCTTT
size: .
J: TRBJ1-1
D: .
V: TRBV6-5

CDR3: CASSPGQGGQETQYF
DNA: TGTGCCAGCAGCCCAGGGCAGGGGGGACAAGAGACCCAGTACTTC
size: .
J: TRBJ2-5
D: .
V: TRBV11-2

CDR3: CASSGGLAGGGTQYF
DNA: TGTGCCAGTAGTGGGGGACTAGCGGGGGGCGGGACCCAGTACTTC
size: .
J: TRBJ2-5
D: TRBD2
V: TRBV19

CDR3: CASSQTWEMNTEAFF
DNA: TGTGCCAGCAGCCAGACATGGGAGATGAACACTGAAGCTTTCTTT
size: .
J: TRBJ1-1
D: .
V: TRBV13

CDR3: CASKGRVDGYTF
DNA: TGTGCCAGTAAAGGGAGGGTGGATGGCTACACCTTC
size: .
J: TRBJ1-2
D: .
V: TRBV19

CDR3: CASSLRPGDMREQFF
DNA: TGCGCCAGCAGCTTGCGGCCAGGGGACATGCGTGAGCAGTTCTTC
size: .
J: TRBJ2-1
D: .
V: TRBV5-1

CDR3: CASSEESGGPSQPQHF
DNA: TGTGCCAGCAGCGAGGAGTCAGGGGGCCCCAGCCAGCCCCAGCATTTT
size: .
J: TRBJ1-5
D: TRBD1
V: TRBV7-9

CDR3: CASSFGQNYEQYF
DNA: TGTGCCAGCAGCTTTGGTCAGAACTACGAGCAGTACTTC
size: .
J: TRBJ2-7
D: .
V: TRBV5-5

CDR3: CASSYKGMNTEAFF
DNA: TGTGCCAGCAGTTATAAGGGGATGAACACTGAAGCTTTCTTT
size: .
J: TRBJ1-1
D: .
V: TRBV6-5

CDR3: CASNAKMGENTEAFF
DNA: TGTGCCAGCAACGCCAAAATGGGCGAGAACACTGAAGCTTTCTTT
size: once
J: TRBJ1-1
D: .
V: TRBV5-4

CDR3: CASSVVGGSYNEQFF
DNA: TGTGCCAGCAGCGTAGTAGGCGGGTCCTACAATGAGCAGTTCTTC
size: .
J: TRBJ2-1
D: .
V: TRBV9

CDR3: CASSLTSGTTDTQYF
DNA: TGTGCCAGCAGTTTAACTAGCGGAACCACAGATACGCAGTATTTT
size: .
J: TRBJ2-3
D: TRBD2
V: TRBV28

CDR3: CASSKPTKTGWSNQPQHF
DNA: TGTGCCAGCAGTAAACCAACGAAGACAGGGTGGAGCAATCAGCCCCAGCATTTT
size: .
J: TRBJ1-5
D: TRBD1
V: TRBV28

CDR3: CASSIYGVGNIQYF
DNA: TGTGCCAGTAGTATTTACGGGGTGGGGAACATTCAGTACTTC
size: .
J: TRBJ2-4
D: .
V: TRBV19

CDR3: CASSFRGSSYEQYF
DNA: TGTGCCAGCAGTTTTCGGGGTTCCTCCTACGAGCAGTACTTC
size: few
J: TRBJ2-7
D: .
V: TRBV27

CDR3: CASSLAQAPGGPYNEQFF
DNA: TGTGCCAGCAGCTTAGCGCAGGCTCCGGGAGGGCCCTACAATGAGCAGTTCTTC
size: .
J: TRBJ2-1
D: TRBD2
V: TRBV7-9

CDR3: CASSQGGTGWAEAFF
DNA: TGCGCCAGCAGCCAAGGGGGGACAGGGTGGGCTGAAGCTTTCTTT
size: few
J: TRBJ1-1
D: TRBD1
V: TRBV4-1

CDR3: CASSLWVITTGANVLTF
DNA: TGTGCCAGCAGCTTGTGGGTCATTACTACGGGGGCCAACGTCCTGACTTTC
size: .
J: TRBJ2-6
D: .
V: TRBV5-5

CDR3: CAISNRARGNQPQHF
DNA: TGCGCCATCTCAAACAGGGCAAGGGGCAATCAGCCCCAGCATTTT
size: .
J: TRBJ1-5
D: .
V: TRBV4-1

CDR3: CASRLTGGPLFSYEQYF
DNA: TGTGCCAGCAGACTAACCGGTGGCCCACTATTCTCCTACGAGCAGTACTTC
size: once
J: TRBJ2-7
D: .
V: TRBV27

CDR3: CASSSGQGDSGEAFF
DNA: TGCGCCAGCAGCTCGGGACAGGGGGATTCGGGTGAAGCTTTCTTT
size: few
J: TRBJ1-1
D: TRBD1
V: TRBV5-1

CDR3: CASSSGGGNSPLHF
DNA: TGTGCCAGCAGCTCCGGGGGGGGTAATTCACCCCTCCACTTT
size: .
J: TRBJ1-6
D: .
V: TRBV7-8

CDR3: CASGLVPGGDQPQHF
DNA: TGTGCTAGTGGTTTGGTACCGGGGGGAGATCAGCCCCAGCATTTT
size: .
J: TRBJ1-5
D: .
V: TRBV12-5

CDR3: CASSLAGPAGYIQYF
DNA: TGTGCCAGCAGCTTAGCGGGTCCGGCAGGGTACATTCAGTACTTC
size: .
J: TRBJ2-4
D: .
V: TRBV7-9

CDR3: CASRVGDRGRNQPQHF
DNA: TGTGCCAGCAGGGTGGGGGACAGGGGAAGAAATCAGCCCCAGCATTTT
size: .
J: TRBJ1-5
D: TRBD1
V: TRBV11-3

CDR3: CASESSSGANVLTF
DNA: TGTGCCAGCGAGTCGAGCTCTGGGGCCAACGTCCTGACTTTC
size: .
J: TRBJ2-6
D: .
V: TRBV28

CDR3: CASSYIGGGEQYF
DNA: TGTGCCAGCAGCTATATAGGGGGGGGTGAGCAGTACTTC
size: .
J: TRBJ2-7
D: .
V: TRBV7-8

CDR3: CASSLFGTLSHEQYF
DNA: TGTGCCAGCAGTTTATTTGGGACTCTGTCCCACGAGCAGTACTTC
size: .
J: TRBJ2-7
D: .
V: TRBV27

CDR3: CASSVGTGTGWDTEAFF
DNA: TGTGCCAGCAGCGTAGGGACCGGGACAGGGTGGGACACTGAAGCTTTCTTT
size: .
J: TRBJ1-1
D: TRBD1
V: TRBV9

CDR3: CASSQDLVQETQYF
DNA: TGCGCCAGCAGCCAAGATCTAGTCCAAGAGACCCAGTACTTC
size: .
J: TRBJ2-5
D: .
V: TRBV4-3

CDR3: CASRKAGTDGYTF
DNA: TGTGCCAGCAGGAAGGCCGGGACAGATGGCTACACCTTC
size: .
J: TRBJ1-2
D: TRBD1
V: TRBV5-6

CDR3: CAWSTGQGSYEQYF
DNA: TGTGCCTGGAGTACGGGACAGGGCTCCTACGAGCAGTACTTC
size: .
J: TRBJ2-7
D: TRBD1
V: TRBV30

CDR3: CASSLRNTGELFF
DNA: TGTGCCAGCAGCTTGCGGAACACCGGGGAGCTGTTTTTT
size: few
J: TRBJ2-2
D: .
V: TRBV5-6

CDR3: CASSSTSLNTEAFF
DNA: TGTGCCAGCAGCTCGACATCGTTGAACACTGAAGCTTTCTTT
size: .
J: TRBJ1-1
D: .
V: TRBV6-5

CDR3: CASSEPGTGPSEQYF
DNA: TGTGCCAGCAGCGAGCCCGGGACAGGCCCCTCCGAGCAGTACTTC
size: .
J: TRBJ2-7
D: TRBD1
V: TRBV5-5

CDR3: CASRKQGAGDTEAFF
DNA: TGTGCCAGCAGGAAACAGGGGGCGGGGGACACTGAAGCTTTCTTT
size: .
J: TRBJ1-1
D: TRBD1
V: TRBV27

CDR3: CASSITSGHEQFF
DNA: TGTGCCAGTAGTATCACGAGCGGGCATGAGCAGTTCTTC
size: .
J: TRBJ2-1
D: .
V: TRBV19

CDR3: CASSLDPEETQYF
DNA: TGTGCCAGCAGCTTAGATCCTGAAGAGACCCAGTACTTC
size: once
J: TRBJ2-5
D: .
V: TRBV7-2

CDR3: CASSSRGQNTDTQYF
DNA: TGCGCCAGCAGCTCCCGGGGACAGAACACAGATACGCAGTATTTT
size: once
J: TRBJ2-3
D: TRBD1
V: TRBV5-1